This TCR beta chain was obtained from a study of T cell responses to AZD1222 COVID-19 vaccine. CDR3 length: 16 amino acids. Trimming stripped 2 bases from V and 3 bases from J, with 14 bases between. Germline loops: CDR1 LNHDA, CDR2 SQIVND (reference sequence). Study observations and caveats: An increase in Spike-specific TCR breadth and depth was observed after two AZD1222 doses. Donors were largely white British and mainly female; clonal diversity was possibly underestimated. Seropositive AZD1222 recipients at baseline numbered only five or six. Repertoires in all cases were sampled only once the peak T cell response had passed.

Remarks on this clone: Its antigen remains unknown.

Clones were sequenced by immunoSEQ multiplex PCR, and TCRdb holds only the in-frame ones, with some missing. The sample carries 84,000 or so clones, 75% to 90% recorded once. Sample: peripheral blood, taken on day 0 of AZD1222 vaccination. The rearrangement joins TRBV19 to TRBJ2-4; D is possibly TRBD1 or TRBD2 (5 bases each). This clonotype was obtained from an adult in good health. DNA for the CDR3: TGTGCCAGTAGTATACGAAGGGACGGTGGCAAAAACATTCAGTACTTC. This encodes CASSIRRDGGKNIQYF.